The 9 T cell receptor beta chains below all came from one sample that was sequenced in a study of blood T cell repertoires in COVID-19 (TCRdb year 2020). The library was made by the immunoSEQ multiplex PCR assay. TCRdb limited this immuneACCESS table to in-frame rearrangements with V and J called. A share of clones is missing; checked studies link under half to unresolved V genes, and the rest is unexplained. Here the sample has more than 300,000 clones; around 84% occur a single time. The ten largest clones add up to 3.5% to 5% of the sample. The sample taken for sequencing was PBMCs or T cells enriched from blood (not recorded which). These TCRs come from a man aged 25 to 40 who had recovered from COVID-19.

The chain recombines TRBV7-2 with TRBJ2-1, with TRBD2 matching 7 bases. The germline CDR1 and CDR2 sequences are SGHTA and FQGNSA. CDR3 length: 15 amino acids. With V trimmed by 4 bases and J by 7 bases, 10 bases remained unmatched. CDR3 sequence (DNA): TGTGCCAGCAGCTACGCAAGCGGGGTTTCAAATGAGCAGTTCTTC. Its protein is CASSYASGVSNEQFF.

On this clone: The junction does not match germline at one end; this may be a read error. The CDR3 nucleotides read TGTGCCAGCAGAGAGACTAGCGGGAACGCCGGGGAGCTGTTTTTT. This codes for CASRETSGNAGELFF. This chain links TRBV2 with TRBJ2-2; 11 positions match TRBD2. Per germline, CDR1 SNHLY and CDR2 FYNNEI. This CDR3 is built from 15 residues.

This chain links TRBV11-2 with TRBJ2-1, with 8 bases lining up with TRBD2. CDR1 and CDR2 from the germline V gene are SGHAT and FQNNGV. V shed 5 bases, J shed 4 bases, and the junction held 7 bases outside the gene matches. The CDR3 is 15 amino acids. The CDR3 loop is CASSESGGPYNEQFF. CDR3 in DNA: TGTGCCAGCAGCGAAAGCGGGGGCCCTTACAATGAGCAGTTCTTC.

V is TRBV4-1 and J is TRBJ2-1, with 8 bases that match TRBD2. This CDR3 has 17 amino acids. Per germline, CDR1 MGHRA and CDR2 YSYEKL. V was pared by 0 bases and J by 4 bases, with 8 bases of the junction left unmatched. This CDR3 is CASSQENIAGHYNEQFF. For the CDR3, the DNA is TGCGCCAGCAGCCAAGAAAATATAGCGGGGCATTACAATGAGCAGTTCTTC.

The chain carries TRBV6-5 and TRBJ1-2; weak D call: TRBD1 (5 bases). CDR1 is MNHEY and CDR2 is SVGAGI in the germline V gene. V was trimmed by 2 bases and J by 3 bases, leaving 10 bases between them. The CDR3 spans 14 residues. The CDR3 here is CASSYTGGDYGYTF. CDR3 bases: TGTGCCAGCAGTTACACCGGGGGAGACTATGGCTACACCTTC.

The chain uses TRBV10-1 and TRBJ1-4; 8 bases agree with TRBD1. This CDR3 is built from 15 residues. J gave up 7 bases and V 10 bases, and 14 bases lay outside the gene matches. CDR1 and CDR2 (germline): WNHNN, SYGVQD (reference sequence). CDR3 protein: CATSGGQGAGEKLFF. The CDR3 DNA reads TGCGCCACCTCGGGTGGGCAGGGGGCGGGTGAAAAACTGTTTTTT.

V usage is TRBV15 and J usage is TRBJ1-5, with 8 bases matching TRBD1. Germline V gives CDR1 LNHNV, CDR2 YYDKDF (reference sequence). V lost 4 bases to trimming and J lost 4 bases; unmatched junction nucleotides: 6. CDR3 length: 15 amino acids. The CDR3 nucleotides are TGTGCCACCAGCATTGTACAGGGGGGGAATCAGCCCCAGCATTTT. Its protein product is CATSIVQGGNQPQHF.

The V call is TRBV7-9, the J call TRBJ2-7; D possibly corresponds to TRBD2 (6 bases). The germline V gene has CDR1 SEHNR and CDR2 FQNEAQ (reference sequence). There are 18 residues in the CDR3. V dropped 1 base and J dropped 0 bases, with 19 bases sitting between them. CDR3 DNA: TGTGCCAGCAGCTTAGTGGAGGGTACCGGCCCGGGCTCCTACGAGCAGTACTTC. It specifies CASSLVEGTGPGSYEQYF. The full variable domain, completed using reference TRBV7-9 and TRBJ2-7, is DTGVSQNPRHKITKRGQNVTFRCDPISEHNRLYWYRQTLGQGPEFLTYFQNEAQLEKSRLLSDRFSAERPKGSFSTLEIQRTEQGDSAMYLCASSLVEGTGPGSYEQYFGPGTRLTVT.

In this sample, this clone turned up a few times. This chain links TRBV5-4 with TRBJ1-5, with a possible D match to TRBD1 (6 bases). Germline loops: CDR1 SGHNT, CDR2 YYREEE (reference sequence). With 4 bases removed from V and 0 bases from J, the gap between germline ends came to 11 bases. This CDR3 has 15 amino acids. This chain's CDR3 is CASSARTDSNQPQHF. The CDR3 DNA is TGTGCCAGCAGCGCAAGGACAGATAGCAATCAGCCCCAGCATTTT.